A selection of T cell receptor beta chains follows, all from one sample in a study of blood T cell repertoires in COVID-19. The protocol was immunoSEQ multiplex PCR, while the TCRdb copy is restricted to in-frame clones and leaves out a portion. The sample consists of 310,000 or so clones, roughly 87% of them appearing once. The source material was PBMCs or T cells enriched from blood (not recorded which). The receptors derive from a woman aged 18-29 years who had recovered from COVID-19. Each CDR3 is given with its conserved first and last residue. The D gene is left open where the match is weak. Only part of the rows carry a size: once, few, many, or a class if the clone is expanded.

- TRBJ2-3 TRBV5-1 TRBD1 TGCGCCAGCAGCCAGACAGGGGGTGGTGTAGATACGCAGTATTTT CASSQTGGGVDTQYF
- TRBJ2-1 TRBV9 TRBD1 TGTGCCAGCAGCGGCCAGACAGGGGTAGATTACAATGAGCAGTTCTTC CASSGQTGVDYNEQFF
- TRBJ1-2 TRBV4-3 - TGCGCCAGCAGCCACCTCCCCCCGGGGGGGGCGATTAACTATGGCTACACCTTC CASSHLPPGGAINYGYTF
- TRBJ1-2 TRBV15 - TGTGCCACCCGACCGGGAGCCAGGTCCTATGGCTACACCTTC CATRPGARSYGYTF
- TRBJ1-2 TRBV7-9 - TGTGCCAGCAGACAGCAGGGTTTAGGTGGCTACACCTTC CASRQQGLGGYTF
- TRBJ2-1 TRBV7-9 - TGTGCCAGCAGCTTCCCGTACAATGAGCAGTTCTTC CASSFPYNEQFF
- TRBJ1-1 TRBV18 TRBD1 TGTGCCAGCTCCCAGGGACAGGGGGAGTGGAACACTGAAGCTTTCTTT CASSQGQGEWNTEAFF
- TRBJ1-2 TRBV6-5 - TGTGCCAGCAGTTACCAGACAGGAAAGTATGGCTACACCTTC CASSYQTGKYGYTF
- TRBJ2-7 TRBV10-1 - TGCGCCAGCAGCATTACAGGGTTCCTCTACGAGCAGTACTTC CASSITGFLYEQYF
- TRBJ1-1 TRBV5-1 - TGCGCCAGCAGCTTTCAGGGCCCTGGCACTGAAGCTTTCTTT CASSFQGPGTEAFF
- TRBJ2-7 TRBV27 TRBD2 TGTGCCAGCAGTTTAAAGGCGGGAGTTTCGAACGAGCAGTACTTC CASSLKAGVSNEQYF
once TRBJ1-2 TRBV27 TRBD1 TGTGCCAGCAGTTTAAGGACCCCGGGACAGTATGGCTACACCTTC CASSLRTPGQYGYTF
- TRBJ1-2 TRBV5-1 - TGCGCCAGCAGCTGGGGGGTGACAGAATCCTATGGCTACACCTTC CASSWGVTESYGYTF
- TRBJ2-7 TRBV19 TRBD1 TGTGCCAGTAGTCCAGGGACAGGGGCCTGGCACGAGCAGTACTTC CASSPGTGAWHEQYF
- TRBJ2-3 TRBV9 - TGTGCCAGCAGCGCGACCGGGACTTTAGCAGATACGCAGTATTTT CASSATGTLADTQYF
- TRBJ2-1 TRBV6-2/TRBV6-3 TRBD2 TGTGCCAGCAGTTACTCGACTAGCGGGAGGTCCCTAAGGAATGAGCAGTTCTTC CASSYSTSGRSLRNEQFF
- TRBJ2-2 TRBV6-5 - TGTGCCAGCAGTTACTCGCGACATACCGGGGAGCTGTTTTTT CASSYSRHTGELFF
- TRBJ2-7 TRBV15 TRBD1 TGTGCCACCAGCAGGACAGGGGGCGAGCAGTACTTC CATSRTGGEQYF
few TRBJ1-5 TRBV2 - TGTGCCTCCGGGGGGGAGGTCCGGGTTTATCAGCCCCAGCATTTT CASGGEVRVYQPQHF
- TRBJ2-2 TRBV5-1 - TGCGCCAGCAGCTTACAAACGGGGGAGCTGTTTTTT CASSLQTGELFF
- TRBJ2-7 TRBV7-2 TRBD2 TGTGCCAGCAGCCAGCTAGCGGGGGGGCGTTCCTACGAGCAGTACTTC CASSQLAGGRSYEQYF
- TRBJ2-2 TRBV7-9 - TGTGCCAGCAGACTTACAGGAATGAACACCGGGGAGCTGTTTTTT CASRLTGMNTGELFF
- TRBJ1-1 TRBV28 TRBD1 TGTGCCAGCAGTTTATATCGGGACAGGGGGCGAATGAACACTGAAGCTTTCTTT CASSLYRDRGRMNTEAFF
- TRBJ2-2 TRBV2 TRBD2 TGTGCCAGCAGACCGGGACTAGCGGGAGGGCCTGGCGGGGAGCTGTTTTTT CASRPGLAGGPGGELFF
- TRBJ1-5 TRBV6-1 - TGTGCCAGCAGTGACCACGGTCTCAATCAGCCCCAGCATTTT CASSDHGLNQPQHF
- TRBJ1-2 TRBV5-1 - TGCGCCAGCAGCTTGGACAGTTGGTCTTCCCGCTCTGGCTACACCTTC CASSLDSWSSRSGYTF
- TRBJ2-3 TRBV9 - TGTGCCAGCAGCGGAGGTCCTACCGGGACATACACAGATACGCAGTATTTT CASSGGPTGTYTDTQYF
- TRBJ2-7 TRBV11-2 - TGTGCCAGCAGCTCAACCCTTACGGGACTGGAAAAACCCTACGAGCAGTACTTC CASSSTLTGLEKPYEQYF
- TRBJ1-6 TRBV9 TRBD1 TGTGCCAGCAGCCCAGGACAGGGGAGTAATTCACCCCTCCACTTT CASSPGQGSNSPLHF